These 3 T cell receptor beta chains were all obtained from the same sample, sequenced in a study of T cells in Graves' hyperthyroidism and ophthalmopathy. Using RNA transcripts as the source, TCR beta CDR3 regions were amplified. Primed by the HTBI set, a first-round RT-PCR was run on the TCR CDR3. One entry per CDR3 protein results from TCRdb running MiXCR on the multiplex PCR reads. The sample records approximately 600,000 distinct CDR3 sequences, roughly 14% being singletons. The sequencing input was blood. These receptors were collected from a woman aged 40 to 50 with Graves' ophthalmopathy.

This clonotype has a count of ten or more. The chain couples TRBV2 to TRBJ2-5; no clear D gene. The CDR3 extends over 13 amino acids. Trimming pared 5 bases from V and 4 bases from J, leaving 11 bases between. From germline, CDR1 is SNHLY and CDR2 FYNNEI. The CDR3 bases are TGTGCCAGCAGTAAAAAACTTGGAGAGACCCAGTACTTC. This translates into CASSKKLGETQYF. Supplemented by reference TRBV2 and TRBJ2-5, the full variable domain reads EPEVTQTPSHQVTQMGQEVILRCVPISNHLYFYWYRQILGQKVEFLVSFYNNEISEKSEIFDDQFSVERPDGSNFTLKIRSTKLEDSAMYFCASSKKLGETQYFGPGTRLLVL.

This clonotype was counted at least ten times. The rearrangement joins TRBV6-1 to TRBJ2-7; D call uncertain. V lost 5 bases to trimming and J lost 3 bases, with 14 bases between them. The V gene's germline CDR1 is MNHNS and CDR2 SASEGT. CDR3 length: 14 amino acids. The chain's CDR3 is CASSTPDSVYEQYF. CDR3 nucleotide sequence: TGTGCCAGCAGTACCCCCGACTCCGTCTACGAGCAGTACTTC.

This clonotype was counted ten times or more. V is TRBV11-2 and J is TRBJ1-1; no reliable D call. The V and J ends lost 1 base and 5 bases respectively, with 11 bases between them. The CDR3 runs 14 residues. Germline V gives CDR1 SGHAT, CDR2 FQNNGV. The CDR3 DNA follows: TGTGCCAGCAGCTTAGGTTTTGGGAGTACTGAAGCTTTCTTT. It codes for CASSLGFGSTEAFF.